The present T cell receptor (beta chain) was sequenced within a study of OX40 agonist ivuxolimab in advanced cancers. Germline CDR1 SGHRS, CDR2 YFSETQ. V shed 4 bases and J 2 bases; nucleotides not matched to a gene: 6. The CDR3 has 15 amino acids. TCRdb keeps only in-frame clones here, not all; method: immunoSEQ multiplex PCR. The repertoire consists of about 64,000 clones, with approximately 79% occurring once and the leading ten covering around 2.1%. The receptor was isolated from an adult with an advanced solid tumor such as melanoma, head and neck, liver or kidney cancer. The chain recombines TRBV5-1 with TRBJ2-7; 10 nucleotides align to TRBD2. This specimen was CD4+ or CD8+ T cells sorted from blood, taken in a trial of the OX40 agonist ivuxolimab. The CDR3 spells CASSNRSGGAYEQYF. CDR3 DNA sequence: TGCGCCAGCAGCAACCGCAGCGGGGGGGCCTACGAGCAGTACTTC. The full variable domain, in which reference TRBV5-1 and TRBJ2-7 provide the parts outside the CDR3, is KAGVTQTPRYLIKTRGQQVTLSCSPISGHRSVSWYQQTPGQGLQFLFEYFSETQRNKGNFPGRFSGRQFSNSRSEMNVSTLELGDSALYLCASSNRSGGAYEQYFGPGTRLTVT.